Reported below is one T cell receptor (beta chain). Antigen specificity is unknown. The PCR contained 60 Vbeta and 13 Jbeta primers. Profiled with immunoSEQ multiplex PCR; TCRdb holds only in-frame clones, not every one. The table has 100,000 to 150,000 clones, roughly 80% seen once. The sample is drawn from a study of cytomegalovirus exposure and HLA in healthy donors. Findings and caveats of the study: According to the study, roughly 160 TCR beta chains were cytomegalovirus-associated.

Per the germline V gene, CDR1 is SGHAT and CDR2 is FQNNGV. Trimming took off 1 base at V and 2 bases at J, with 15 bases between the two ends. CDR3 length: 16 residues. Sequenced input: PBMCs. The sequence was obtained from a young man in good health and CMV-seropositive. The chain recombines TRBV11-2 with TRBJ2-7; tentative D call: TRBD2 (5 bases). The CDR3 DNA sequence: TGTGCCAGCAGCTTAGGTCGGGATGGGCTAACCTACGAGCAGTACTTC. Amino acid sequence: CASSLGRDGLTYEQYF.